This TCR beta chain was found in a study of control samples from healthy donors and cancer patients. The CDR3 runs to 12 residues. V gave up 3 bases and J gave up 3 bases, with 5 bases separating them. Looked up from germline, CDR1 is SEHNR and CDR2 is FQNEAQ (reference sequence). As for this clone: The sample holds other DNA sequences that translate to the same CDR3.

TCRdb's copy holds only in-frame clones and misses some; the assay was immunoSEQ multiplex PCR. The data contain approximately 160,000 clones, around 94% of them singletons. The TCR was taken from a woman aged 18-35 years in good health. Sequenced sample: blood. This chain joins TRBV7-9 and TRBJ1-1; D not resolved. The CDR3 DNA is TGTGCCAGCAGCTTGGTGGACACTGAAGCTTTCTTT. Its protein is CASSLVDTEAFF.